The sample holds a few counts of the clone carrying this T cell receptor (beta chain). Trimming left V 5 bases short and J 1 base short, with 12 bases between. Germline loops: CDR1 SGHTA, CDR2 FQGNSA. This CDR3 is built from 15 residues. The data were taken from a study of OX40 agonist ivuxolimab in advanced cancers. For the study at large: Patients were dosed intravenously with ivuxolimab at 0.01 to 10 mg/kg every 2 weeks.

Clones were read by immunoSEQ multiplex PCR, and TCRdb kept only the in-frame ones, dropping some. The sample consists of approximately 100,000 clones, approximately 80% of them appearing once. J is TRBJ1-5 and V is TRBV7-2; D possibly corresponds to TRBD1 (5 bases). This TCR was recovered from an adult with an advanced solid tumor such as melanoma, head and neck, liver or kidney cancer. This specimen consisted of CD4+ or CD8+ T cells sorted from blood, obtained in a trial of the OX40 agonist ivuxolimab. CDR3 sequence reads: CASSAGGGSNQPQHF. For the CDR3, the DNA is TGTGCCAGCAGCGCCGGGGGTGGGAGCAATCAGCCCCAGCATTTT.